A single sample is the source of the 32 T cell receptor beta chains below, sequenced in a study of T-cell memory formation after mild COVID-19. One entry per CDR3 protein results from TCRdb running MiXCR on the 5' RACE reads. Altogether about 350,000 distinct CDR3 sequences are present, 12% to 15% being singletons, with the ten largest covering 20% to 25%. Sequencing was performed on PBMCs or a T cell subset sorted from them (not recorded which). The receptors originated from a man aged 18 to 29 who had mild COVID-19 (a few samples of this study predate the infection). Cell type and time point are not known.

This chain connects TRBV19 to TRBJ1-3; the D gene is possibly TRBD1 (5 bases). CDR1 LNHDA and CDR2 SQIVND come from the germline V gene (reference sequence). The V and J ends lost 8 bases and 7 bases respectively, with 21 bases between them. This CDR3 has 15 amino acids. In DNA form, the CDR3 reads TGTGCCAGTTCTCCGGGGCCCGGCTTGGCTAACACCATATATTTT. This gives the protein CASSPGPGLANTIYF.

This sequence joins TRBV6-5 and TRBJ1-2, with a possible D match to TRBD1 (6 bases). The CDR3 runs 13 residues. Germline V gene data show CDR1 as MNHEY and CDR2 as SVGAGI. V lost 7 bases, J lost 4 bases, and 13 bases lay in between. CDR3 bases: TGTGCCAGCAAGACAGGCCCGAGCTATGGCTACACCTTC. As protein: CASKTGPSYGYTF.

This clonotype was counted between two and nine times. The J gene is TRBJ1-1, the V gene TRBV4-3; D perhaps matches TRBD1 (5 bases). Per the germline V gene, CDR1 is LGHNA and CDR2 is YSLEER. This CDR3 is 14 amino acids long. V dropped 0 bases and J dropped 6 bases, with 11 bases sitting between them. The CDR3 coding sequence is TGCGCCAGCAGCCAAGACAGTCGGGGGGCTGAAGCTTTCTTT. Translating it yields CASSQDSRGAEAFF.

This clonotype was observed a handful of times. The rearrangement links TRBV12-3 or TRBV12-4 to TRBJ1-2; tentatively, D is TRBD1 (6 bases). The CDR3 extends over 13 amino acids. Trimming removed 1 base from V and 7 bases from J, with 10 bases in between. This CDR3 reads CASSLVGARGYTF. The CDR3 DNA reads TGTGCCAGCAGTTTAGTGGGGGCTCGTGGCTACACCTTC.

This clonotype occurred many times. V usage is TRBV6-5 and J usage is TRBJ2-3; TRBD2 aligns across 10 bases. The CDR3 spans 19 residues. The J segment lost 0 bases and the V segment lost 6 bases, leaving 15 bases of the junction unmatched. From germline, CDR1 is MNHEY and CDR2 SVGAGI. The CDR3 sequence: CASSLFSSGGPSSTDTQYF. As DNA, the CDR3 is TGTGCCAGCAGCCTATTTTCTAGCGGGGGACCGTCTAGCACAGATACGCAGTATTTT.

The table lists this clonotype with many counts. V is TRBV3-1 and J is TRBJ2-1, with no clear D. The CDR3 has 14 residues. The V gene's germline CDR1 is LGHDT and CDR2 YNNKEL (reference sequence). The V and J ends lost 4 bases and 7 bases respectively, with 14 bases between them. The CDR3 is CASSPFLVLNEQFF. The CDR3 DNA follows: TGTGCCAGCAGCCCTTTTCTGGTTCTTAATGAGCAGTTCTTC.

This chain links TRBV7-9 with TRBJ2-7; weak D call: TRBD1 (5 bases). From germline, CDR1 is SEHNR and CDR2 FQNEAQ (reference sequence). This CDR3 contains 15 residues. V was clipped by 1 base and J by 1 base, with 11 bases between them. The CDR3 nucleotides read TGTGCCAGCAGCTTAGGTGGTACAGGATCCTACGAGCAGTACGTC. Its translation: CASSLGGTGSYEQYV.

J is TRBJ1-2 and V is TRBV3-1, with no clear D. The CDR3 spans 16 residues. Germline V gives CDR1 LGHDT, CDR2 YNNKEL (reference sequence). Trimming left V 0 bases short and J 1 base short, with 12 bases between. The CDR3 is CASSQEGSRFNYGYTF. DNA for the CDR3: TGTGCCAGCAGCCAAGAAGGGTCCAGATTTAACTATGGCTACACCTTC. Drawing the rest from reference TRBV3-1 and TRBJ1-2, the complete variable domain is DTAVSQTPKYLVTQMGNDKSIKCEQNLGHDTMYWYKQDSKKFLKIMFSYNNKELIINETVPNRFSPKSPDKAHLNLHINSLELGDSAVYFCASSQEGSRFNYGYTFGSGTRLTVV.

This clonotype was counted only a few times. This chain uses TRBV19 with TRBJ2-2; D may be TRBD1 (5 bases). Trimming shortened V by 5 bases and J by 4 bases, and 8 bases separated the two germline ends. CDR3 length equals 13 residues. Germline-derived CDR1 and CDR2 are LNHDA and SQIVND (reference sequence). The CDR3 nucleotides read TGTGCCAGTAGTGTCAGGGCCACCGGGGAGCTGTTTTTT. Translation gives CASSVRATGELFF.

This rearrangement joins TRBV7-9 to TRBJ2-1; possibly TRBD1 or TRBD2 for D (5 bases each). Per the germline V gene, CDR1 is SEHNR and CDR2 is FQNEAQ (reference sequence). V lost 5 bases to trimming and J lost 0 bases, with 11 bases between them. CDR3 size: 15 residues. The DNA of the CDR3 is TGTGCCAGCAGCGGGGACGGCAGCTCCTACAATGAGCAGTTCTTC. This encodes CASSGDGSSYNEQFF.

This rearrangement joins TRBV5-4 to TRBJ2-7; 8 bases are a match to TRBD1. The CDR3 totals 15 residues. Trimming removed 4 bases from V and 1 base from J; junction bases left unmatched: 7. CDR1 and CDR2 from the germline V gene are SGHNT and YYREEE (reference sequence). As DNA, the CDR3 is TGTGCCAGCAGCCCAGGACAGGGAGAATCCTACGAGCAGTACGTC. This translates into CASSPGQGESYEQYV.

The genes are TRBV5-8 and TRBJ2-3; the match to TRBD2 covers 14 bases. The V gene end was trimmed by 0 bases and the J gene end by 0 bases; junction bases not matched to a gene: 6. CDR1 and CDR2 (germline): SGHTS, YDEGEE. This CDR3 is 19 amino acids long. CDR3 nucleotides: TGTGCCAGCAGCTTGGGCGGGACTAGCGGGGGTACTAGCACAGATACGCAGTATTTT. Translating it yields CASSLGGTSGGTSTDTQYF.

This clonotype has just a few counts. The rearrangement uses TRBV5-6 and TRBJ1-2; a weak D match, TRBD1 (5 bases). Trimming removed 1 base from V and 1 base from J, with 11 bases in between. The CDR3 consists of 15 residues. CDR1 is SGHDT, CDR2 YYEEEE, per germline. In DNA form, the CDR3 reads TGTGCCAGCAGCTTGCCAACAGGAGATAACTATGGCTACACCTTC. It encodes CASSLPTGDNYGYTF.

This clonotype was counted only a few times. The CDR3 coding sequence is TGTGCCAGCAGCTTGCGGGGTCCAGGGCCTGACGAGCAGTACTTC. Residues: CASSLRGPGPDEQYF. The chain carries TRBV5-6 and TRBJ2-7; D could derive from TRBD1 or TRBD2 (5 bases each). With 1 base removed from V and 5 bases from J, the gap between germline ends came to 16 bases. The germline V gene encodes CDR1 SGHDT and CDR2 YYEEEE. This CDR3 spans 15 amino acids.

This clonotype occurred a few times. This sequence joins TRBV12-3 or TRBV12-4 and TRBJ2-5, with D maybe TRBD2 (5 bases). The CDR3 spans 13 residues. With 4 bases removed from V and 9 bases from J, the gap between germline ends came to 15 bases. CDR3 coding DNA: TGTGCCAGCAGTTCCGGGATCACTAAGGCCCAGTACTTC. Encoded protein: CASSSGITKAQYF.

This clonotype was counted ten times or more. The chain couples TRBV6-5 to TRBJ1-3, with a possible D match to TRBD1 (6 bases). The CDR3 length is 16 residues. V lost 5 bases to trimming and J lost 0 bases, with 14 bases between them. CDR1 MNHEY and CDR2 SVGAGI come from the germline V gene. CDR3 sequence reads: CASSPGAGSSGNTIYF. The CDR3 DNA follows: TGTGCCAGCAGTCCAGGGGCGGGGAGCTCTGGAAACACCATATATTTT.

This clonotype was picked up a small number of times. The chain has TRBV18 and TRBJ2-3; D uncertain. V was trimmed by 6 bases and J by 0 bases, leaving 13 bases between them. This CDR3 contains 15 residues. In germline, CDR1 is KGHSH, CDR2 LQKENI. CDR3 coding DNA: TGTGCCAGCTCTCCGGTTGGGGTTAGCACAGATACGCAGTATTTT. This encodes CASSPVGVSTDTQYF.

V usage is TRBV11-2 and J usage is TRBJ1-6; a weak D match, TRBD1 (5 bases). The CDR3 has 12 residues. The V gene's germline CDR1 is SGHAT and CDR2 FQNNGV. V was clipped by 6 bases and J by 9 bases, with 9 bases between them. In DNA, the CDR3 is TGTGCCAGCAGTCAGGGTGCTTCACCCCTCCACTTT. The encoded protein is CASSQGASPLHF.

The chain links TRBV27 to TRBJ2-5; 8 bases match TRBD1. CDR1 and CDR2 (germline): MNHEY, SMNVEV (reference sequence). The CDR3 sequence is 15 residues long. After removal of 3 bases from V and 5 bases from J, the junction contained 8 bases not matched to a gene. CDR3 in amino acids: CASSLVQGASETQYF. For the CDR3, the DNA is TGTGCCAGCAGTTTGGTCCAGGGGGCATCGGAGACCCAGTACTTC.

This clonotype came up many times. V usage is TRBV6-6 and J usage is TRBJ2-5, with D possibly TRBD1 on 5 matching bases. Between the trimmed V and J ends, which lost 0 bases and 2 bases, there was a span of 16 bases. Germline assignment: CDR1 MNHNY and CDR2 SVGAGI (reference sequence). CDR3 length: 17 residues. The CDR3 nucleotides are TGTGCCAGCAGTTACTCGGTGCAGGGCAGCCAGCAAGAGACCCAGTACTTC. It specifies CASSYSVQGSQQETQYF.

The chain combines TRBV29-1 with TRBJ2-3; perhaps TRBD2 as D (6 bases). V dropped 3 bases and J dropped 5 bases, with 9 bases sitting between them. The length of the CDR3 is 12 residues. Germline lookup yields CDR1 SQVTM and CDR2 ANQGSEA. The CDR3 DNA reads as TGCAGCGTTGAGCCCGGGGGAGATACGCAGTATTTT. Translation gives CSVEPGGDTQYF.

This clonotype occurred a few times. The rearrangement links TRBV29-1 to TRBJ2-1; 7 nucleotides match TRBD1. The germline V gene encodes CDR1 SQVTM and CDR2 ANQGSEA. V lost 8 bases to trimming and J lost 8 bases; unmatched junction nucleotides: 12. This CDR3 spans 13 amino acids. This CDR3 reads CSFRRGSEDEQFF. CDR3 nucleotides: TGCAGCTTCCGCAGGGGGTCCGAAGATGAGCAGTTCTTC.

This clonotype appeared a few times. The chain uses TRBV7-3 and TRBJ2-1; 8 nucleotides agree with TRBD2. Germline V gene lookup returns CDR1 SGHTA and CDR2 FQGTGA. With 5 bases clipped from V and 7 bases from J, the junction kept 4 bases outside the gene matches. CDR3 length: 13 amino acids. This CDR3 reads CASSETSVNEQFF. The DNA of the CDR3 is TGTGCCAGCAGCGAGACTAGCGTTAATGAGCAGTTCTTC. Based on the CDR3 plus reference TRBV7-3 and TRBJ2-1, the full variable domain is GAGVSQTPSNKVTEKGKYVELRCDPISGHTALYWYRQSLGQGPEFLIYFQGTGAADDSGLPNDRFFAVRPEGSVSTLKIQRTERGDSAVYLCASSETSVNEQFFGPGTRLTVL.

In this sample, this clonotype turned up once. This rearrangement joins TRBV15 to TRBJ1-1; D is ambiguous. There are 14 residues in the CDR3. V shed 0 bases and J shed 5 bases, with 10 bases lying between them. Germline V gene sequence: CDR1 LNHNV, CDR2 YYDKDF (reference sequence). The CDR3 bases are TGTGCCACCAGCAGAGACCCACTTCGAACTGAAGCTTTCTTT. Its translation: CATSRDPLRTEAFF.

This chain links TRBV11-2 with TRBJ2-3; D possibly uses TRBD1 or TRBD2 (5 bases each). With 6 bases removed from V and 6 bases from J, the gap between germline ends came to 16 bases. The CDR3 has 14 amino acids. Germline assignment: CDR1 SGHAT and CDR2 FQNNGV. The CDR3: CASSSRSEGDTQYF. The CDR3 coding sequence is TGTGCCAGCAGTTCCAGAAGTGAGGGGGATACGCAGTATTTT. Looking up the rest from reference TRBV11-2 and TRBJ2-3 gives the full variable domain: EAGVAQSPRYKIIEKRQSVAFWCNPISGHATLYWYQQILGQGPKLLIQFQNNGVVDDSQLPKDRFSAERLKGVDSTLKIQPAKLEDSAVYLCASSSRSEGDTQYFGPGTRLTVL.

The rearrangement links TRBV20-1 to TRBJ1-2; D call uncertain. The germline V gene encodes CDR1 DFQATT and CDR2 SNEGSKA (reference sequence). Trimming removed 2 bases from V and 4 bases from J, with 11 bases in between. This CDR3 is 13 amino acids long. CDR3 residues: CSARWENLYGYTF. CDR3 coding DNA: TGCAGTGCTAGATGGGAGAACCTCTATGGCTACACCTTC.

The V gene is TRBV18, the J gene TRBJ1-6; TRBD1 matches at 10 bases. This CDR3 has 14 residues. CDR1 is KGHSH, CDR2 LQKENI, per germline. The V segment lost 3 bases and the J segment 8 bases; nucleotides outside the gene matches: 1. The CDR3 bases are TGTGCCAGCTCACCTGGGACAGGGGATTCACCCCTCCACTTT. Translated, it gives CASSPGTGDSPLHF.

This clonotype has a count of ten or more. This sequence joins TRBV7-2 and TRBJ1-4; 7 bases are a match to TRBD1. The CDR3 consists of 15 residues. With V trimmed by 4 bases and J by 11 bases, 13 bases remained unmatched. The germline V gene encodes CDR1 SGHTA and CDR2 FQGNSA. The DNA of the CDR3 is TGTGCCAGCAGCTCCAGGGGTGGGATGGGACAGAAACTGTTTTTT. Its translation: CASSSRGGMGQKLFF.

The chain combines TRBV10-3 with TRBJ2-3, with 7 bases matching TRBD2. From germline, CDR1 is ENHRY and CDR2 SYGVKD. Trimming at V came to 6 bases and at J to 0 bases, leaving 3 bases not matched to a gene. The CDR3 runs to 14 residues. This chain's CDR3 is CAISSGGSTDTQYF. The CDR3 bases are TGTGCCATCAGCTCCGGGGGGAGCACAGATACGCAGTATTTT.

This chain joins TRBV6-5 and TRBJ2-1; D is possibly TRBD2 (7 bases). In germline, CDR1 is MNHEY, CDR2 SVGAGI. Between the trimmed V and J ends, which lost 11 bases and 6 bases, there was a span of 17 bases. The CDR3 runs to 13 residues. The CDR3 is CASEGGAGNEQFF. Here the CDR3 DNA reads TGTGCCTCTGAGGGGGGGGCTGGCAATGAGCAGTTCTTC.

J is TRBJ2-3 and V is TRBV5-1, with 8 bases lining up with TRBD2. The CDR3 length is 18 residues. J was trimmed by 5 bases and V by 0 bases; bases with no gene match: 14. The V gene's germline CDR1 is SGHRS and CDR2 YFSETQ. The CDR3 here is CASSLVLAGSTSVDTQYF. CDR3 nucleotides: TGCGCCAGCAGCTTGGTTTTAGCGGGGAGCACCAGTGTAGATACGCAGTATTTT.

This clonotype was detected a few times. The genes are TRBV7-8 and TRBJ2-1; D not resolved. Germline CDR1 SGHVS, CDR2 FQNEAQ. This CDR3 region has 13 residues. Trimming pared 1 base from V and 8 bases from J, leaving 9 bases between. CDR3 amino acids: CASSLVPTDEQFF. As DNA, the CDR3 is TGTGCCAGCAGCTTAGTGCCTACCGATGAGCAGTTCTTC.